This T cell receptor (beta chain) was retrieved from a study of glioma-infiltrating T cells. CDR3 size: 15 residues. Germline trimming cut 3 bases from V and 6 bases from J; bases unmatched to any gene: 5. Germline CDR1 is LNHNV and CDR2 is YYDKDF (reference sequence). Using RNA template, CDR3s of TCR alpha and beta were amplified with iRepertoire arm-PCR. TCRdb re-derived calls from the multiplex PCR reads in MiXCR, one entry per CDR3 protein. The sample lists 3,000 to 4,000 distinct CDR3 sequences, approximately 15% occurring once. Study-wide findings and caveats: Non-neoplastic patients had below-expected tissue-blood divergence, while all gliomas exceeded expectation. Tissue and blood shared very few CDR3 sequences.

This clonotype is labeled as medium-sized. Its antigen remains unknown. Material: glioma tissue, nonneoplastic brain tissue, or PBMCs (not recorded which). The sequence derives from a human donor with low-grade glioma or glioblastoma, undergoing nonglioma brain surgery, or in good health (not recorded which). The chain recombines TRBV15 with TRBJ2-3; 11 positions agree with TRBD1. This chain's CDR3 is CATSSLDRGLDTQYF. The CDR3 DNA is TGTGCCACCAGCAGCTTGGACAGGGGGCTGGATACGCAGTATTTT.